The entry that follows covers one T cell receptor (beta chain) sequence. Antigen specificity is unknown. Treatment described: approximately nine-day PBMC culture with coronavirus spike peptide pools or control peptides (ViraFEST assay). Cultures of PBMCs, a few million per well, were set up with 9 to 10 IU/ml IL-2 and roughly 9.5 ug/ml peptide pools. The data originate from a study of vaccination and CD4 T cells after COVID-19. On the study more broadly: In culture, cells were exposed to overlapping spike peptides from SARS-CoV-2, HCoV-NL63, HCoV-OC43 and HCoV-229E.

Broader study findings: Analysis covered relatively few convalescent patients and lacked any early post-infection timepoints.

This CDR3 contains 16 residues. Germline lookup yields CDR1 SGHTA and CDR2 FQGNSA. Between the trimmed V and J ends, which lost 5 bases and 6 bases, there was a span of 19 bases. CD4+ T cells that had been cultured provided DNA sequenced with the Oncomine TCR Beta short-read assay. DNA came from CD4+ T cells after culture. TCRdb re-analysed the PCR reads in MiXCR, keeping a single row per CDR3 protein. The sample holds fewer than 15,000 distinct CDR3 sequences, 35% seen once. V gene TRBV7-2 combines with J gene TRBJ2-2, with D perhaps TRBD1 or TRBD2 (6 bases each). The sequence came from a human donor who had recovered from COVID-19. The specimen was CD4+ T cells from blood, cultured in vitro. The CDR3 loop is CASSPNIGGLSGELFF. The CDR3 region has the DNA TGTGCCAGCAGCCCCAATATCGGGGGCTTATCCGGGGAGCTGTTTTTT. Full variable domain (outside the CDR3, taken from reference TRBV7-2 and TRBJ2-2): GAGVSQSPSNKVTEKGKDVELRCDPISGHTALYWYRQSLGQGLEFLIYFQGNSAPDKSGLPSDRFSAERTGGSVSTLTIQRTQQEDSAVYLCASSPNIGGLSGELFFGEGSRLTVL.